Following are 10 T cell receptor beta chains from one sample sequenced in a study of tumour-infiltrating T cells in Burkitt lymphoma. Here immunoSEQ multiplex PCR was the method, and the copy in TCRdb shows in-frame clones only, minus some. The table lists 15,000 to 20,000 clones, around four fifths of them singletons, with 2% to 2.5% in the top ten. The sample taken for sequencing was tumor tissue. The receptors were sampled from a human donor with diffuse large B-cell lymphoma.

This chain links TRBV5-1 with TRBJ2-5, with a tentative D call TRBD1 (6 bases). Between the trimmed V and J ends, which lost 4 bases and 2 bases, there was a span of 15 bases. Germline values: CDR1 SGHRS, CDR2 YFSETQ. CDR3 length equals 15 residues. The DNA of the CDR3 is TGCGCCAGCAGCGCCCGGGACACCACTCAAGAGACCCAGTACTTC. Amino acids: CASSARDTTQETQYF. Using reference TRBV5-1 and TRBJ2-5 for the parts outside the CDR3, the full variable domain is KAGVTQTPRYLIKTRGQQVTLSCSPISGHRSVSWYQQTPGQGLQFLFEYFSETQRNKGNFPGRFSGRQFSNSRSEMNVSTLELGDSALYLCASSARDTTQETQYFGPGTRLLVL.

The chain combines TRBV11-2 with TRBJ2-5, with D possibly matching TRBD2 (5 bases). CDR1 SGHAT and CDR2 FQNNGV come from the germline V gene. Trimming removed 1 base from V and 7 bases from J, with 10 bases in between. The CDR3 length is 13 residues. The CDR3 region is CASSLGAAGTQYF. CDR3 sequence (DNA): TGTGCCAGCAGCTTAGGGGCCGCGGGGACCCAGTACTTC.

The chain carries TRBV19 and TRBJ1-1; TRBD1 agrees at 12 bases. Germline V lookup: CDR1 LNHDA, CDR2 SQIVND (reference sequence). The CDR3 has 19 residues. The trim removed 9 bases at V and 1 base at J, leaving 18 bases unmatched. Here the CDR3 DNA reads TGTGCCAGGGCCGCTCACCGGGACAGGGGGCGCCGAGGGAACACTGAAGCTTTCTTT. Its protein product is CARAAHRDRGRRGNTEAFF. The full variable domain, completed using reference TRBV19 and TRBJ1-1, is DGGITQSPKYLFRKEGQNVTLSCEQNLNHDAMYWYRQDPGQGLRLIYYSQIVNDFQKGDIAEGYSVSREKKESFPLTVTSAQKNPTAFYLCARAAHRDRGRRGNTEAFFGQGTRLTVV.

This clone showed up just a few times. The rearrangement joins TRBV11-2 to TRBJ2-1; possibly TRBD1 for D (5 bases). Per the germline V gene, CDR1 is SGHAT and CDR2 is FQNNGV. The length of the CDR3 is 12 residues. V lost 2 bases and J lost 8, with 7 bases in between. This CDR3 is CASSLKGYEQFF. DNA for the CDR3: TGTGCCAGCAGCTTAAAGGGGTATGAGCAGTTCTTC. Looking up the rest from reference TRBV11-2 and TRBJ2-1 gives the full variable domain: EAGVAQSPRYKIIEKRQSVAFWCNPISGHATLYWYQQILGQGPKLLIQFQNNGVVDDSQLPKDRFSAERLKGVDSTLKIQPAKLEDSAVYLCASSLKGYEQFFGPGTRLTVL.

The gene calls are TRBV6-4 and TRBJ2-3, with 15 bases matching TRBD2. The germline CDR1 and CDR2 sequences are MRHNA and SNTAGT. V shed 6 bases and J 2 bases; nucleotides not matched to a gene: 6. The CDR3 runs 17 residues. CDR3 protein: CASSPGLAGGSTDTQYF. CDR3 sequence (DNA): TGTGCCAGCAGCCCGGGACTAGCGGGGGGATCCACAGATACGCAGTATTTT.

The V and J genes are TRBV5-5 and TRBJ2-3; D possibly corresponds to TRBD1 (5 bases). There are 13 residues in the CDR3. From germline, CDR1 is SGHKS and CDR2 YYEKEE (reference sequence). V lost 6 bases, J lost 4 bases, and 12 bases lay in between. The CDR3 region is CASTVQGADTQYF. CDR3 DNA: TGTGCCAGCACTGTCCAGGGCGCAGATACGCAGTATTTT.

This clone has more than one count but fewer than ten. Other nucleotide sequences from this sample produce the same CDR3. V gene TRBV11-2 combines with J gene TRBJ1-5; D gene ambiguous. Trimming removed 6 bases from V and 0 bases from J, with 6 bases in between. The CDR3 runs to 13 residues. Germline assignment: CDR1 SGHAT and CDR2 FQNNGV. The DNA for the CDR3 is TGTGCCAGCAGTCTAAATAGCAATCAGCCCCAGCATTTT. This gives the protein CASSLNSNQPQHF. Complete variable domain (other parts from reference TRBV11-2 and TRBJ1-5): EAGVAQSPRYKIIEKRQSVAFWCNPISGHATLYWYQQILGQGPKLLIQFQNNGVVDDSQLPKDRFSAERLKGVDSTLKIQPAKLEDSAVYLCASSLNSNQPQHFGDGTRLSIL.

The chain employs TRBV5-4 and TRBJ2-7; D is uncertain. The germline gives CDR1 SGHNT, CDR2 YYREEE (reference sequence). The CDR3 has 13 amino acids. The V and J ends lost 1 base and 1 base respectively, with 6 bases between them. CDR3 residues: CASSLQSSYEQYF. CDR3 in DNA: TGTGCCAGCAGCTTGCAGAGTTCCTACGAGCAGTACTTC.

This clone was seen only once. This chain links TRBV5-1 with TRBJ1-2, with D unclear. V was cut by 0 bases and J by 8 bases, with 8 bases left in between. Germline CDR1 is SGHRS and CDR2 is YFSETQ. CDR3 size: 12 residues. In nucleotides, the CDR3 is TGCGCCAGCAGCTTGGAGGCTGGAGGCTACACCTTC. This codes for CASSLEAGGYTF.

The gene calls are TRBV18 and TRBJ1-4; no clear D. Trimming removed 0 bases at V and 0 bases at J, with 5 bases between. Germline-derived CDR1 and CDR2 are KGHSH and LQKENI. This CDR3 is 15 amino acids long. The CDR3, as DNA: TGTGCCAGCTCACCACCTCTAGCAACTAATGAAAAACTGTTTTTT. Its translation: CASSPPLATNEKLFF.